The 31 T cell receptor beta chains presented below share a single source sample, sequenced in a study of human T cells and chemical hapten exposure. Time point reported: patch test 1, 2 weeks after DPC sensitization. Treatment defined: therapeutic diphenylcyclopropenone sensitization with weekly scalp DPC. In TCRdb, the RACE reads were re-called with MiXCR into one record per CDR3 protein. This table has about 380,000 distinct CDR3 sequences, approximately 5% appearing once. This specimen consisted of whole blood, obtained in connection with sensitization to the hapten diphenylcyclopropenone (DPC). These receptor sequences come from a woman between 50 and 59 years old with alopecia areata. Some clones in this sample may be carry-over from other donors' samples.

The genes are TRBV6-1 and TRBJ2-1; TRBD2 matches 11 bases. V was clipped by 6 bases and J by 7 bases; unmatched bases: 14. Germline V gene data show CDR1 as MNHNS and CDR2 as SASEGT. CDR3 length equals 17 residues. CDR3 DNA sequence: TGTGCCAGCAGCTCCGGGAGGGTAGCGGGAGGGAAAAATGAGCAGTTCTTC. Translation gives CASSSGRVAGGKNEQFF.

Only a few counts were recorded for this clonotype. The chain uses TRBV25-1 and TRBJ1-2; 10 bases agree with TRBD1. CDR3 length: 15 residues. Germline V gene lookup returns CDR1 MGHDK and CDR2 SYGVNS. The V gene end was trimmed by 2 bases and the J gene end by 7 bases; junction bases not matched to a gene: 7. CDR3 sequence: CASSELDRGLSGYTF. In DNA form, the CDR3 reads TGTGCCAGCAGTGAACTCGACAGGGGGCTAAGTGGCTACACCTTC.

This clonotype was counted ten times or more. The chain couples TRBV6-5 to TRBJ2-7; the D gene is possibly TRBD2 (5 bases). The CDR3 spans 14 residues. V was pared by 0 bases and J by 2 bases, with 8 bases between. In germline, CDR1 is MNHEY, CDR2 SVGAGI. The CDR3 DNA reads as TGTGCCAGCAGTTACTCAACGGGAACCTACGAGCAGTACTTC. Translation: CASSYSTGTYEQYF.

The rearrangement links TRBV30 to TRBJ2-7; unclear D gene. The V end lost 0 bases, the J end lost 0 bases, and 9 bases lay between the germline ends. CDR1 and CDR2 from the germline V gene are GTSNPN and SVGIG (reference sequence). The CDR3 is made up of 14 amino acids. CDR3 protein: CAWSVRRDSYEQYF. The CDR3 DNA is TGTGCCTGGAGTGTAAGGAGAGACTCCTACGAGCAGTACTTC.

The rearrangement joins TRBV4-1 to TRBJ2-7; no definite D call. Between the trimmed V and J ends, which lost 5 bases and 5 bases, there was a span of 16 bases. The length of the CDR3 is 14 residues. Germline assignment: CDR1 MGHRA and CDR2 YSYEKL. The CDR3, as DNA: TGCGCCAGCAGCGGCGCCCCCATGGTACACGAGCAGTACTTC. It specifies CASSGAPMVHEQYF.

This clonotype has a count of ten or more. The rearrangement joins TRBV10-1 to TRBJ1-6; D gene unclear. The germline V gene encodes CDR1 WNHNN and CDR2 SYGVQD (reference sequence). V was trimmed by 5 bases and J by 0 bases, leaving 20 bases between them. The CDR3 runs 19 residues. The DNA for the CDR3 is TGCGCCAGCAGTCCTCAACGTGAAGGTGATAGCTCCTATAATTCACCCCTCCACTTT. Encoded protein: CASSPQREGDSSYNSPLHF.

CDR3 amino acids: CATSDLLAPEQVQFF. CDR3 nucleotide sequence: TGTGCCACCAGTGATTTGCTAGCTCCTGAACAGGTGCAGTTCTTC. V and J are TRBV24-1 and TRBJ2-1; either TRBD1 or TRBD2 may fit D (5 bases each). CDR1 and CDR2 from the germline V gene are KGHDR and SFDVKD. The CDR3 has 15 amino acids. With 0 bases removed from V and 12 bases from J, the gap between germline ends came to 17 bases.

This clonotype was recorded a few times. This sequence joins TRBV30 and TRBJ1-2, with 10 bases aligning to TRBD1. Germline CDR1 reads GTSNPN; CDR2 reads SVGIG (reference sequence). The CDR3 runs 13 residues. Germline trimming cut 8 bases from V and 3 bases from J; bases unmatched to any gene: 6. CDR3 in DNA: TGTGCCATCTCCGGGACAGGGGACTATGGCTACACCTTC. It is translated as CAISGTGDYGYTF.

The rearrangement uses TRBV7-2 and TRBJ2-3; no definite D call. The CDR3 contains 15 residues. Looked up from germline, CDR1 is SGHTA and CDR2 is FQGNSA. Trimming removed 5 bases at V and 2 bases at J, with 14 bases between. CDR3 protein: CASSLDPTATDTQYF. CDR3 in DNA: TGTGCCAGCAGCCTTGACCCGACTGCCACAGATACGCAGTATTTT.

This clonotype showed up many times. V and J are TRBV20-1 and TRBJ1-3; D unresolved. Trimming shortened V by 0 bases and J by 0 bases, and 12 bases separated the two germline ends. The germline V gene encodes CDR1 DFQATT and CDR2 SNEGSKA (reference sequence). The CDR3 covers 16 residues. The CDR3 spells CSARDLLEISGNTIYF. CDR3 nucleotide sequence: TGCAGTGCTAGAGATCTCTTGGAGATCTCTGGAAACACCATATATTTT.

This clonotype was seen more than once but under ten times. V and J are TRBV6-5 and TRBJ1-4, with 11 positions matching TRBD1. V lost 5 bases to trimming and J lost 0 bases; unmatched junction nucleotides: 5. The CDR3 consists of 17 residues. The germline gives CDR1 MNHEY, CDR2 SVGAGI. This chain's CDR3 is CASSAPGQGATNEKLFF. The CDR3 DNA sequence: TGTGCCAGCAGTGCCCCGGGACAGGGGGCAACTAATGAAAAACTGTTTTTT.

A few counts support this clonotype. The chain uses TRBV4-3 and TRBJ2-1; 9 bases are a match to TRBD2. V dropped 0 bases and J dropped 4; count of bases not matched to a gene: 4. The CDR3 loop spans 16 amino acids. Germline CDR1 is LGHNA and CDR2 is YSLEER. CDR3 region: CASSQDNLAGYNEQFF. As DNA, the CDR3 is TGCGCCAGCAGCCAAGATAATCTAGCGGGGTACAATGAGCAGTTCTTC.

This clonotype was seen ten or more times. The chain has TRBV7-6 and TRBJ2-3; D uncertain. This CDR3 spans 16 amino acids. V lost 2 bases and J 2 bases, leaving 14 bases between the germline ends. Germline loops: CDR1 SGHVS, CDR2 FNYEAQ. The CDR3 region is CASSLKAAAATDTQYF. CDR3 DNA: TGTGCCAGCAGCTTAAAGGCGGCGGCAGCCACAGATACGCAGTATTTT. The variable domain in full, with the rest retrieved from reference TRBV7-6 and TRBJ2-3, is GAGVSQSPRYKVTKRGQDVALRCDPISGHVSLYWYRQALGQGPEFLTYFNYEAQQDKSGLPNDRFSAERPEGSISTLTIQRTEQRDSAMYRCASSLKAAAATDTQYFGPGTRLTVL.

Many counts were recorded for this clonotype. V is TRBV4-1 and J is TRBJ2-3, with D uncertain. V lost 2 bases, J lost 4 bases, and 13 bases lay in between. CDR1 MGHRA and CDR2 YSYEKL come from the germline V gene. The CDR3 sequence is 15 residues long. The CDR3 sequence: CASSQRPSGPDTQYF. The CDR3 DNA is TGCGCCAGCAGCCAAAGGCCCTCAGGTCCAGATACGCAGTATTTT.

This clonotype was detected only a few times. The V call is TRBV9, the J call TRBJ2-5; weak D call: TRBD2 (6 bases). CDR3 size: 15 residues. Germline CDR1 and CDR2: SGDLS and YYNGEE. The V and J ends lost 3 bases and 2 bases respectively, with 14 bases between them. CDR3 DNA: TGTGCCAGCAGCGCCGGGGGACTGGGACAAGAGACCCAGTACTTC. Translation gives CASSAGGLGQETQYF.

The sample holds many counts of this clonotype. CDR3 loop: CASSEPGASNSPLHF. The CDR3 nucleotides are TGTGCCAGCAGTGAACCGGGGGCAAGTAATTCACCCCTCCACTTT. The genes are TRBV2 and TRBJ1-6, with TRBD1 as a possible D gene (6 bases). CDR1 is SNHLY and CDR2 is FYNNEI in the germline V gene. The CDR3 contains 15 residues. The V and J ends lost 2 bases and 6 bases respectively, with 11 bases between them.

The chain combines TRBV7-9 with TRBJ2-2; TRBD2 matches at 7 bases. V lost 6 bases, J lost 7 bases, and 5 bases stayed unmatched. This CDR3 has 13 residues. Looked up from germline, CDR1 is SEHNR and CDR2 is FQNEAQ (reference sequence). CDR3 region: CASRSGNGGELFF. For the CDR3, the DNA is TGTGCCAGCAGAAGCGGGAACGGCGGGGAGCTGTTTTTT. The variable domain in full, completed from reference TRBV7-9 and TRBJ2-2, reads DTGVSQNPRHKITKRGQNVTFRCDPISEHNRLYWYRQTLGQGPEFLTYFQNEAQLEKSRLLSDRFSAERPKGSFSTLEIQRTEQGDSAMYLCASRSGNGGELFFGEGSRLTVL.

V and J are TRBV11-2 and TRBJ2-1; 10 bases map to TRBD1. The CDR3 extends over 15 amino acids. CDR1 is SGHAT, CDR2 FQNNGV, per germline. J was trimmed by 10 bases and V by 5 bases; bases with no gene match: 11. The CDR3 sequence: CASSLDGTGDGEQFF. The CDR3 DNA reads as TGTGCCAGCAGCCTCGACGGGACAGGGGACGGAGAGCAGTTCTTC.

The chain has TRBV20-1 and TRBJ2-7, with D possibly matching TRBD1 (6 bases). V gave up 6 bases and J gave up 4 bases, with 16 bases separating them. CDR1 is DFQATT and CDR2 is SNEGSKA in the germline V gene (reference sequence). The CDR3 runs 13 residues. For the CDR3, the DNA is TGCAGTGCAAGAACAGGGATCCAGTACGAGCAGTACTTC. Its protein product is CSARTGIQYEQYF.

This clonotype was observed at least ten times. The chain carries TRBV10-3 and TRBJ1-4; D gene unclear. This CDR3 region has 16 residues. Trimming took 0 bases from V and 8 from J, leaving 16 bases between them. Germline V gene sequence: CDR1 ENHRY, CDR2 SYGVKD. As DNA, the CDR3 is TGTGCCATCAGTGAGTCGATAGTAGAGGAGTACGAAAAACTGTTTTTT. Amino acid sequence: CAISESIVEEYEKLFF.

The chain couples TRBV12-3 or TRBV12-4 to TRBJ2-7; the match to TRBD1 covers 8 bases. The J segment lost 5 bases and the V segment lost 5 bases, leaving 5 bases of the junction unmatched. This CDR3 is built from 13 residues. CDR3 region: CASSLRGQDEQYF. CDR3 bases: TGTGCCAGCAGTCTCAGGGGGCAGGACGAGCAGTACTTC.

The table lists this clonotype with a few counts. The genes are TRBV20-1 and TRBJ2-7, with 14 bases that match TRBD2. With V trimmed by 2 bases and J by 3 bases, 3 bases remained unmatched. CDR1 is DFQATT and CDR2 is SNEGSKA in the germline V gene (reference sequence). The CDR3 is made up of 15 amino acids. The CDR3 DNA reads as TGCAGTGCTAGACCAGGGACTAGCGGGAGCTACGAGCAGTACTTC. The encoded protein is CSARPGTSGSYEQYF.

This clonotype was seen at least ten times. The CDR3 DNA follows: TGTGCCAGCAGTAGGGACGGACTGAACACTGAAGCTTTCTTT. Its protein product is CASSRDGLNTEAFF. The V and J genes are TRBV6-1 and TRBJ1-1; D might be TRBD1 (5 bases). The ends were cut back, 5 bases at V and 0 bases at J, with 10 bases in the middle. CDR1 and CDR2 (germline): MNHNS, SASEGT. The CDR3 runs to 14 residues.

This clonotype has a count of ten or more. The gene calls are TRBV15 and TRBJ2-1; no firm D call. The CDR3 has 14 residues. The V gene's germline CDR1 is LNHNV and CDR2 YYDKDF (reference sequence). Deletions cut 1 base from V and 4 bases from J, with 8 bases between. Here the CDR3 reads CATSRGNQYNEQFF. For the CDR3, the DNA is TGTGCCACCAGCAGAGGAAACCAGTACAATGAGCAGTTCTTC.

This clonotype was recorded many times. This chain uses TRBV29-1 with TRBJ2-7, with 7 bases matching TRBD1. Germline CDR1 is SQVTM and CDR2 is ANQGSEA. V shed 1 base and J 2 bases; nucleotides not matched to a gene: 11. This CDR3 region has 16 residues. CDR3 nucleotides: TGCAGCGTTGAAGCCTACTCCGGGACAGATACCTACGAGCAGTACTTC. Protein product: CSVEAYSGTDTYEQYF.

CDR3 bases: TGCAGCGTTGAAGTCCAGGGACAGGGGGCGGGAGAGCAGTACTTC. Encoded protein: CSVEVQGQGAGEQYF. V and J are TRBV29-1 and TRBJ2-7, with TRBD1 matching 12 bases. CDR1 is SQVTM, CDR2 ANQGSEA, per germline. The junction had 8 bases not matched to a gene; V was cut back by 1 base and J by 7 bases. This CDR3 spans 15 amino acids.

This clonotype was found many times. The V gene is TRBV12-3 or TRBV12-4, the J gene TRBJ1-5; the D gene is possibly TRBD1 (6 bases). Deletions cut 2 bases from V and 3 bases from J, with 8 bases between. The CDR3 is made up of 14 amino acids. CDR3 in amino acids: CASSLRDINQPQHF. In DNA, the CDR3 is TGTGCCAGCAGTTTAAGGGACATCAATCAGCCCCAGCATTTT.

The CDR3 spells CASSLQPLGKLFF. The DNA for the CDR3 is TGTGCCAGCAGCCTTCAACCGCTCGGGAAACTGTTTTTT. This rearrangement joins TRBV28 to TRBJ1-4; D gene uncertain. Trimming stripped 6 bases from V and 11 bases from J, with 16 bases between. The CDR3 has 13 amino acids. Germline CDR1 reads MDHEN; CDR2 reads SYDVKM.

Many counts were recorded for this clonotype. The chain has TRBV4-1 and TRBJ2-3; no definite D call. The germline V gene has CDR1 MGHRA and CDR2 YSYEKL. Trimming removed 0 bases at V and 2 bases at J, with 3 bases between. The CDR3 totals 13 residues. CDR3 sequence reads: CASSQEDTDTQYF. The CDR3 region has the DNA TGCGCCAGCAGCCAAGAGGACACAGATACGCAGTATTTT.

V is TRBV7-9 and J is TRBJ1-1; TRBD1 matches at 8 bases. This CDR3 is built from 17 residues. Unmatched junction bases numbered 12, after V lost 5 bases and J lost 1 base. Looked up from germline, CDR1 is SEHNR and CDR2 is FQNEAQ (reference sequence). For the CDR3, the DNA is TGTGCCAGCAGCCCTTCCAATTCAGGGGGCTGGAACACTGAAGCTTTCTTT. It yields the protein CASSPSNSGGWNTEAFF.

The V and J genes are TRBV20-1 and TRBJ1-6, with D perhaps matching TRBD1 (6 bases). CDR1 DFQATT and CDR2 SNEGSKA come from the germline V gene (reference sequence). The V end was cut by 0 bases, the J end by 3 bases, with 12 bases between. The length of the CDR3 is 16 residues. For the CDR3, the DNA is TGCAGTGCTAGAGATTCGCCAGGGGTCTATAATTCACCCCTCCACTTT. This translates into CSARDSPGVYNSPLHF.